The T cell receptor (beta chain) under discussion was sequenced for a study of T cell clones after liver transplantation. Study-wide background: HCV positivity affected three of eight recipients; the rest lacked autoimmune or viral indications.

Assay used: immunoSEQ multiplex PCR; TCRdb lists only in-frame clones, some missing. The table includes fewer than 50,000 clones, roughly 86% detected once. This CDR3 has 13 amino acids. The V end lost 2 bases, the J end lost 4 bases, and 6 bases lay between the germline ends. CDR1 and CDR2 from the germline V gene are MNHNY and SVGAGI (reference sequence). This receptor was obtained from a human patient who received a liver transplant. A subset of T cells may come from the graft donor. Sequences were derived from CD4+ T cells from blood, sampled 24 months after liver transplant. The chain couples TRBV6-6 to TRBJ1-3; the D gene is possibly TRBD1 (5 bases). CDR3 nucleotides: TGTGCCAGCAGTTACGGGGGAGGAAACACCATATATTTT. This codes for CASSYGGGNTIYF.